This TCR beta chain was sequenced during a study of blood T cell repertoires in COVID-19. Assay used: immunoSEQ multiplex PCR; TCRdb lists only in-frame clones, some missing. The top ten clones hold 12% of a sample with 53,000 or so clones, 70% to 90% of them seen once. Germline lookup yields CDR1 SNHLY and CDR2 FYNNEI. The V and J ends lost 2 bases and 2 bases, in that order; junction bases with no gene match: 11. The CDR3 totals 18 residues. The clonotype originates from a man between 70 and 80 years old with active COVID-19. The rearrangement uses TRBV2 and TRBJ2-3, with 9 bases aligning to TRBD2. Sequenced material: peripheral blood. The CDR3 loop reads CASSEINPSGALTDTQYF. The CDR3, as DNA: TGTGCCAGCAGTGAAATCAATCCTAGCGGGGCGCTCACAGATACGCAGTATTTT.